This T cell receptor (beta chain) was documented in a study of T cell responses to AZD1222 COVID-19 vaccine. Using immunoSEQ multiplex PCR, the repertoire was profiled, and TCRdb retains in-frame clones only, with some absent. Of about 140,000 clones detected, around nine tenths appear once; the ten largest clones hold about 3%. The CDR3 consists of 13 residues. Germline CDR1 and CDR2: SQVTM and ANQGSEA. V shed 4 bases and J shed 8 bases, with 17 bases lying between them. The TCR comes from an adult in good health. Sequences were derived from peripheral blood, sampled on day 0 of AZD1222 vaccination. The V and J genes are TRBV29-1 and TRBJ1-2; perhaps TRBD1 as D (5 bases). The DNA for the CDR3 is TGCAGCGTTGCCCCTCGCCCGGACATCGGCTACACCTTC. Its translation: CSVAPRPDIGYTF.